This T cell receptor beta chain was obtained from a study of blood T cell repertoires in COVID-19. On the study more broadly: Donors in the United States, Italy and Spain gave samples during acute or convalescent COVID-19.

As originally analysed: Amplified reference gene primers provided the basis for estimating nucleated cell counts. Assay used: immunoSEQ multiplex PCR; TCRdb lists only in-frame clones, some missing. V, J and clone size derive from that table, while D and trimming were established from the DNA sequence. The sample has 65,000 to 75,000 clones, 85% to 90% seen once; the top ten hold approximately 4.4%. CDR3 size: 15 residues. V was pared by 3 bases and J by 4 bases, with 6 bases of the junction left unmatched. Germline V gene sequence: CDR1 LNHNV, CDR2 YYDKDF (reference sequence). Sequenced: peripheral blood. The receptor comes from a man between 50 and 59 years old with active COVID-19. The chain is built from TRBV15 and TRBJ2-7, with TRBD2 identical over 10 bases. This CDR3 is CATSRWTSGAYEQYF. For the CDR3, the DNA is TGTGCCACCAGCAGGTGGACTAGCGGTGCGTACGAGCAGTACTTC.